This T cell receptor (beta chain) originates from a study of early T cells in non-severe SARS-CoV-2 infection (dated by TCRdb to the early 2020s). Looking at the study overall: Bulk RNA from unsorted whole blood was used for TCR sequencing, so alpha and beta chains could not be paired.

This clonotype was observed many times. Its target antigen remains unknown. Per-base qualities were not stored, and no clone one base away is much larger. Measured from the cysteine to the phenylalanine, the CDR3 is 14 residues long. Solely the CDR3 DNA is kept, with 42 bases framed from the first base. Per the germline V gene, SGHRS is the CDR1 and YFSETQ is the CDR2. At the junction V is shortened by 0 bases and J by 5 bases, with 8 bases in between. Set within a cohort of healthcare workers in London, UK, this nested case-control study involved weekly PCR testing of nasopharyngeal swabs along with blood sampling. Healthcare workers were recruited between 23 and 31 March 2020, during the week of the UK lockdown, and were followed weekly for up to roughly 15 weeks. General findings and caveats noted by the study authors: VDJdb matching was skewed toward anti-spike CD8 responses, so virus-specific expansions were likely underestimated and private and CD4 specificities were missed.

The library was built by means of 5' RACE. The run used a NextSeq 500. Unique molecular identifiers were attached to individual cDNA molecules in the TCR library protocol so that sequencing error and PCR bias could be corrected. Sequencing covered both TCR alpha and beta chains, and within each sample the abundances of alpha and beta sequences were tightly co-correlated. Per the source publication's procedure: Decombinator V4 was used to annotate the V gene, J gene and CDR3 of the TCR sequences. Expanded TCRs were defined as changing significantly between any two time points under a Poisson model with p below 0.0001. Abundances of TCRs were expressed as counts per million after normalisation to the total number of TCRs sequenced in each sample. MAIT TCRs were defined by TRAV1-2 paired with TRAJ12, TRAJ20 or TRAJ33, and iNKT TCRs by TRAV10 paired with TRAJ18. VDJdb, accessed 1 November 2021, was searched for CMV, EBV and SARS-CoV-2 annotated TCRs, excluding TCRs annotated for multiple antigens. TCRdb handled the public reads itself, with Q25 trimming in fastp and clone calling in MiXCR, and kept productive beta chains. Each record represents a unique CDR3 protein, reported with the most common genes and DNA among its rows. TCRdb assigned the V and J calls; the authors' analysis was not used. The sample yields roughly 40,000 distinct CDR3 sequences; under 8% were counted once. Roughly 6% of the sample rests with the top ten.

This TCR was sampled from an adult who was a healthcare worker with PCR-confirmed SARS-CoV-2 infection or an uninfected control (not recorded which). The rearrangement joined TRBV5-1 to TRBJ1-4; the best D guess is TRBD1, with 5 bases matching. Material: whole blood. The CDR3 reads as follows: CASSLAGENEKLFF. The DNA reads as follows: TGCGCCAGCAGCTTGGCGGGGGAGAATGAAAAACTGTTTTTT.